These 18 T cell receptor beta chains came from one sample sequenced in a study of T cell responses to AZD1222 COVID-19 vaccine. Using immunoSEQ multiplex PCR, the repertoire was profiled, and TCRdb retains in-frame clones only, with some absent. The data contain some 140,000 clones, more than 85% of them seen just once; the ten biggest clones take up around 3%. Source: peripheral blood, taken on day 0 of AZD1222 vaccination. The source is an adult in good health.

The V gene is TRBV5-1, the J gene TRBJ2-5; 9 nucleotides line up with TRBD2. This CDR3 region has 16 residues. Germline V gives CDR1 SGHRS, CDR2 YFSETQ. The V segment lost 1 base and the J segment 4 bases; nucleotides outside the gene matches: 8. The CDR3 reads CASSLSPAGGSETQYF. The CDR3 nucleotides are TGCGCCAGCAGCTTGAGTCCAGCGGGAGGTTCAGAGACCCAGTACTTC. The full variable domain, with the rest looked up from reference TRBV5-1 and TRBJ2-5, is KAGVTQTPRYLIKTRGQQVTLSCSPISGHRSVSWYQQTPGQGLQFLFEYFSETQRNKGNFPGRFSGRQFSNSRSEMNVSTLELGDSALYLCASSLSPAGGSETQYFGPGTRLLVL.

The chain couples TRBV9 to TRBJ2-7, with D maybe TRBD1 (6 bases). The germline V gene has CDR1 SGDLS and CDR2 YYNGEE. The CDR3 covers 13 residues. Trimming left V 4 bases short and J 1 base short, with 9 bases between. The CDR3, as DNA: TGTGCCAGCAGCTCCGGACAGTCCTACGAGCAGTACTTC. It is translated as CASSSGQSYEQYF.

The chain has TRBV2 and TRBJ1-1; 9 bases align to TRBD1. This CDR3 spans 15 amino acids. Germline CDR1 and CDR2: SNHLY and FYNNEI. Trimming cost V 8 bases and J 0 bases; bases outside gene matches: 7. CDR3 sequence reads: CASCRDREMNTEAFF. DNA for the CDR3: TGTGCCAGCTGCCGGGACAGGGAGATGAACACTGAAGCTTTCTTT.

This clone was seen once. The gene calls are TRBV5-6 and TRBJ2-1; D may be TRBD2 (5 bases). Germline CDR1 is SGHDT and CDR2 is YYEEEE. Between the trimmed V and J ends, which lost 4 bases and 4 bases, there was a span of 15 bases. The CDR3 spans 15 residues. CDR3 nucleotide sequence: TGTGCCAGCAGCCGGAGGCGGGCCGGGTACAATGAGCAGTTCTTC. This gives the protein CASSRRRAGYNEQFF.

The V gene is TRBV7-2, the J gene TRBJ2-1, with D perhaps TRBD2 (6 bases). Germline V gives CDR1 SGHTA, CDR2 FQGNSA. CDR3 size: 12 residues. The germline V and J ends were trimmed by 5 bases and 9 bases, with 11 bases remaining between them. This CDR3 reads CASSLRGGEQFF. CDR3 in DNA: TGTGCCAGCAGCCTGCGGGGCGGTGAGCAGTTCTTC.

The V and J genes are TRBV18 and TRBJ2-7, with D possibly TRBD1 on 6 matching bases. This CDR3 is 16 amino acids long. Trimming pared 4 bases from V and 0 bases from J, leaving 16 bases between. Germline assignment: CDR1 KGHSH and CDR2 LQKENI. The CDR3 reads CASSRGPTTSSYEQYF. DNA of the CDR3: TGTGCCAGCTCACGGGGGCCCACGACGAGCTCCTACGAGCAGTACTTC. Using reference TRBV18 and TRBJ2-7 for the parts outside the CDR3, the full variable domain is NAGVMQNPRHLVRRRGQEARLRCSPMKGHSHVYWYRQLPEEGLKFMVYLQKENIIDESGMPKERFSAEFPKEGPSILRIQQVVRGDSAAYFCASSRGPTTSSYEQYFGPGTRLTVT.

The rearrangement uses TRBV7-6 and TRBJ2-7; TRBD2 aligns across 10 bases. The CDR3 loop spans 15 amino acids. Germline V gene lookup returns CDR1 SGHVS and CDR2 FNYEAQ. Germline trimming cut 4 bases from V and 4 bases from J; bases unmatched to any gene: 7. The CDR3 region is CASSSRLAGPYEQYF. For the CDR3, the DNA is TGTGCCAGCAGCTCAAGACTAGCGGGCCCTTACGAGCAGTACTTC.

The chain joins TRBV9 to TRBJ1-1; D may be TRBD1 (5 bases). V shed 0 bases and J shed 1 base, with 7 bases lying between them. The germline V gene encodes CDR1 SGDLS and CDR2 YYNGEE. The CDR3 consists of 14 residues. In nucleotides, the CDR3 is TGTGCCAGCAGCGTAGAAGGGACGAACACTGAAGCTTTCTTT. It yields the protein CASSVEGTNTEAFF.

The chain employs TRBV29-1 and TRBJ2-1; 14 positions agree with TRBD2. The CDR3 consists of 16 residues. The germline V gene has CDR1 SQVTM and CDR2 ANQGSEA. V lost 4 bases and J lost 8; bases outside the gene matches: 10. DNA for the CDR3: TGCAGCGTTGTCATACCCGGGACTAGCGGGAGTTATGAGCAGTTCTTC. Encoded protein: CSVVIPGTSGSYEQFF.

This clone came up once. The chain uses TRBV5-5 and TRBJ2-1; D not certain. Germline V gene sequence: CDR1 SGHKS, CDR2 YYEKEE (reference sequence). The CDR3 is 13 amino acids. V lost 4 bases, J lost 0 bases, and 5 bases lay in between. The CDR3, as DNA: TGTGCCAGCAGCGTACGCTCCTACAATGAGCAGTTCTTC. Protein sequence: CASSVRSYNEQFF. Full variable domain (missing parts from reference TRBV5-5 and TRBJ2-1): DAGVTQSPTHLIKTRGQQVTLRCSPISGHKSVSWYQQVLGQGPQFIFQYYEKEERGRGNFPDRFSARQFPNYSSELNVNALLLGDSALYLCASSVRSYNEQFFGPGTRLTVL.

This chain uses TRBV19 with TRBJ1-2, with D hard to call. CDR1 is LNHDA and CDR2 is SQIVND in the germline V gene (reference sequence). The CDR3 has 12 amino acids. The V end was cut by 3 bases, the J end by 7 bases, with 9 bases between. CDR3 residues: CASSIAGSGYTF. Here the CDR3 DNA reads TGTGCCAGTAGTATTGCAGGCTCTGGCTACACCTTC. The full variable domain, its missing parts supplied by reference TRBV19 and TRBJ1-2, is DGGITQSPKYLFRKEGQNVTLSCEQNLNHDAMYWYRQDPGQGLRLIYYSQIVNDFQKGDIAEGYSVSREKKESFPLTVTSAQKNPTAFYLCASSIAGSGYTFGSGTRLTVV.

V is TRBV19 and J is TRBJ2-7; 8 bases map to TRBD1. The CDR3 is made up of 15 amino acids. CDR1 and CDR2 (germline): LNHDA, SQIVND (reference sequence). Germline trimming cut 1 base from V and 5 bases from J; bases unmatched to any gene: 7. CDR3 sequence reads: CASSIGQGAIHEQYF. CDR3 coding DNA: TGTGCCAGTAGTATAGGGCAGGGGGCGATCCACGAGCAGTACTTC.

The V call is TRBV12-5, the J call TRBJ1-1; D unresolved. The CDR3 contains 11 residues. The V gene lost 3 bases and the J gene lost 7 bases, with 6 bases spanning the gap. Per the germline V gene, CDR1 is LGHNT and CDR2 is FRNRAP. Here the CDR3 reads CASGFGLEAFF. In DNA, the CDR3 is TGTGCTAGTGGTTTTGGACTTGAAGCTTTCTTT. Complete variable domain (other parts from reference TRBV12-5 and TRBJ1-1): DARVTQTPRHKVTEMGQEVTMRCQPILGHNTVFWYRQTMMQGLELLAYFRNRAPLDDSGMPKDRFSAEMPDATLATLKIQPSEPRDSAVYFCASGFGLEAFFGQGTRLTVV.

The V and J genes are TRBV5-5 and TRBJ2-7, with D possibly being TRBD1 (6 bases). The CDR3 has 13 residues. Per germline, CDR1 SGHKS and CDR2 YYEKEE (reference sequence). V shed 4 bases and J shed 2 bases, with 10 bases lying between them. CDR3 protein: CASSPGVTYEQYF. CDR3 sequence (DNA): TGTGCCAGCAGCCCAGGGGTTACCTACGAGCAGTACTTC.

The chain combines TRBV18 with TRBJ1-5; no definite D call. This CDR3 has 15 residues. Germline CDR1 is KGHSH and CDR2 is LQKENI. The V end was cut by 6 bases, the J end by 2 bases, with 14 bases between. The CDR3 reads CASSREVRGNQPQHF. The CDR3 bases are TGTGCCAGCTCCCGGGAGGTGAGGGGCAATCAGCCCCAGCATTTT.

The rearrangement uses TRBV15 and TRBJ2-1, with 7 bases lining up with TRBD2. CDR1 LNHNV and CDR2 YYDKDF come from the germline V gene (reference sequence). This CDR3 contains 15 residues. The trim removed 5 bases at V and 0 bases at J, leaving 4 bases unmatched. CDR3 sequence (DNA): TGTGCCACCAGCCGAGGGGACTACTCCTACAATGAGCAGTTCTTC. It encodes CATSRGDYSYNEQFF.

The chain joins TRBV6-5 to TRBJ1-2; the match to TRBD1 covers 9 bases. Germline lookup yields CDR1 MNHEY and CDR2 SVGAGI. CDR3 length equals 13 residues. V lost 6 bases to trimming and J lost 5 bases; unmatched junction nucleotides: 4. CDR3 protein: CASSQTGGYGYTF. CDR3 bases: TGTGCCAGCAGCCAGACAGGGGGGTATGGCTACACCTTC.

The rearrangement uses TRBV4-1 and TRBJ2-7; 10 bases are shared with TRBD2. The CDR3 length is 18 residues. The junction had 14 bases not matched to a gene; V was cut back by 1 base and J by 5 bases. Germline-derived CDR1 and CDR2 are MGHRA and YSYEKL. The CDR3 is CASSQGGLAGVRAHEQYF. In nucleotides, the CDR3 is TGCGCCAGCAGCCAAGGAGGTCTAGCGGGAGTACGGGCACACGAGCAGTACTTC.